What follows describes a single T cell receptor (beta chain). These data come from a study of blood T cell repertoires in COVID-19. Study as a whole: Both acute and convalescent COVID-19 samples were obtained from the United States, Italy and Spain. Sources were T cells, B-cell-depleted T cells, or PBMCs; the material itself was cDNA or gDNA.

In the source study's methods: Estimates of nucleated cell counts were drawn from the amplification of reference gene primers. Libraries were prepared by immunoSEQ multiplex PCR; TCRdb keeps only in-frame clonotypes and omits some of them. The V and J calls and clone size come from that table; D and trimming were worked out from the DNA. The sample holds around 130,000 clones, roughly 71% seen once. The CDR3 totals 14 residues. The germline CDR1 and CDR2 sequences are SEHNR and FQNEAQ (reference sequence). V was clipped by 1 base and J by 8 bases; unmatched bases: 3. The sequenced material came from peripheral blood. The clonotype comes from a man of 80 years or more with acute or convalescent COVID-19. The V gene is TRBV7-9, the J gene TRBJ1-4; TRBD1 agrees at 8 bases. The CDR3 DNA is TGTGCCAGCAGCTTAGGGTCAGGGGGCGAAAAACTGTTTTTT. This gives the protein CASSLGSGGEKLFF.